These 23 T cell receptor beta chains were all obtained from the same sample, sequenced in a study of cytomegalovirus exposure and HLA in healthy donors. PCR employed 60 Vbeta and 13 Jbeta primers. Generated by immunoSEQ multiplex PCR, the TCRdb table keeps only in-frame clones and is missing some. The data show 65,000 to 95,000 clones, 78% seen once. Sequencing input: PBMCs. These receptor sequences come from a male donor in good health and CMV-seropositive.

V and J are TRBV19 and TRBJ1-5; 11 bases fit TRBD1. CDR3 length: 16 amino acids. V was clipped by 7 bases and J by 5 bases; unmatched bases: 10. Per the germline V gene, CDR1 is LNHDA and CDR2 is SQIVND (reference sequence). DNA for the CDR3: TGTGCCAGTACCCCGGACAGGGGGCGTTTTGATCAGCCCCAGCATTTT. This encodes CASTPDRGRFDQPQHF.

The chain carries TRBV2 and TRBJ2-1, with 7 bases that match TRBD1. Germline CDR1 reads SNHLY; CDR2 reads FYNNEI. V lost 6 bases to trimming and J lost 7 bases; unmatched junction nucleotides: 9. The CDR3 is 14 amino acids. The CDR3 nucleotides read TGTGCCAGCAGCGAGAACAGGGGAGCAAATGAGCAGTTCTTC. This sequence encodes CASSENRGANEQFF. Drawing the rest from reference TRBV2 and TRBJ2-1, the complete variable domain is EPEVTQTPSHQVTQMGQEVILRCVPISNHLYFYWYRQILGQKVEFLVSFYNNEISEKSEIFDDQFSVERPDGSNFTLKIRSTKLEDSAMYFCASSENRGANEQFFGPGTRLTVL.

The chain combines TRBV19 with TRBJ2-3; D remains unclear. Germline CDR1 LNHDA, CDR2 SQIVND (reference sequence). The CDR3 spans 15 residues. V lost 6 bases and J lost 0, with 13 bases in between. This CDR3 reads CASSPPGSSTDTQYF. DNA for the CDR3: TGTGCCAGTAGCCCCCCAGGCTCTAGCACAGATACGCAGTATTTT. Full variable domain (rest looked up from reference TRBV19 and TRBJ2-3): DGGITQSPKYLFRKEGQNVTLSCEQNLNHDAMYWYRQDPGQGLRLIYYSQIVNDFQKGDIAEGYSVSREKKESFPLTVTSAQKNPTAFYLCASSPPGSSTDTQYFGPGTRLTVL.

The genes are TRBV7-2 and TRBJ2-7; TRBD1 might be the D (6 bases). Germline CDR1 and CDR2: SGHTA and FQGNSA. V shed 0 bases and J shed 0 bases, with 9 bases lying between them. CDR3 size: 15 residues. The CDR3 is CASSLAGGFSYEQYF. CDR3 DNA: TGTGCCAGCAGCTTAGCAGGGGGTTTCTCCTACGAGCAGTACTTC. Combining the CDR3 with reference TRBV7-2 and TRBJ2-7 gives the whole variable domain GAGVSQSPSNKVTEKGKDVELRCDPISGHTALYWYRQSLGQGLEFLIYFQGNSAPDKSGLPSDRFSAERTGGSVSTLTIQRTQQEDSAVYLCASSLAGGFSYEQYFGPGTRLTVT.

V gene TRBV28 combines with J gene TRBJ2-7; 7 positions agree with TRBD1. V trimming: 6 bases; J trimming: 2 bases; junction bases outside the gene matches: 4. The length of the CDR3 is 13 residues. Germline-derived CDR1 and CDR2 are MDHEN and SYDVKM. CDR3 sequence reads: CASRGTVTYEQYF. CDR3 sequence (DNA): TGTGCCAGCAGGGGGACAGTAACCTACGAGCAGTACTTC.

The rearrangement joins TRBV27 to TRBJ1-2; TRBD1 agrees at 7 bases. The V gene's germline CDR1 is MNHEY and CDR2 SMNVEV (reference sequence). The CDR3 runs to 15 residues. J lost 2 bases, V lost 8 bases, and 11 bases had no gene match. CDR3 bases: TGTGCCAGCCGCAATCCCGGGACAGACAACTATGGCTACACCTTC. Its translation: CASRNPGTDNYGYTF.

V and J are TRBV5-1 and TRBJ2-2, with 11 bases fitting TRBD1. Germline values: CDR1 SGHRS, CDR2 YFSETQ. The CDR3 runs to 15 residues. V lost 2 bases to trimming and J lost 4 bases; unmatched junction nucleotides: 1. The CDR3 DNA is TGCGCCAGCAGCTTTGGGACAGGGGGCACCGGGGAGCTGTTTTTT. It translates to CASSFGTGGTGELFF. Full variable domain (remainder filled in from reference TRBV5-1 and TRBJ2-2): KAGVTQTPRYLIKTRGQQVTLSCSPISGHRSVSWYQQTPGQGLQFLFEYFSETQRNKGNFPGRFSGRQFSNSRSEMNVSTLELGDSALYLCASSFGTGGTGELFFGEGSRLTVL.

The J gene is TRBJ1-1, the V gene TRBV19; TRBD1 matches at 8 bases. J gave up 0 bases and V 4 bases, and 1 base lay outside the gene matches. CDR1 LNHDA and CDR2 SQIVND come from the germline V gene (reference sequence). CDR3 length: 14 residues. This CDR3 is CASSTDRVNTEAFF. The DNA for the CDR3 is TGTGCCAGTAGTACGGACAGGGTGAACACTGAAGCTTTCTTT.

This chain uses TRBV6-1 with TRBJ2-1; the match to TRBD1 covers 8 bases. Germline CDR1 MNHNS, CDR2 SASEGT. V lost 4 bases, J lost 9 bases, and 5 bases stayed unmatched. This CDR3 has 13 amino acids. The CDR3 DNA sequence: TGTGCCAGCAGTGGTCAGGGGGCGGGTGAGCAGTTCTTC. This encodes CASSGQGAGEQFF.

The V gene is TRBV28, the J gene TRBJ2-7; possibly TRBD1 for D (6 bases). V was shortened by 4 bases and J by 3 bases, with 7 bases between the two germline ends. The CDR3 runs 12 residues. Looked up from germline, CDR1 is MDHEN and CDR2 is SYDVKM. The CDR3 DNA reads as TGTGCCAGCAGTTGGGGACACTACGAGCAGTACTTC. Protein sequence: CASSWGHYEQYF.

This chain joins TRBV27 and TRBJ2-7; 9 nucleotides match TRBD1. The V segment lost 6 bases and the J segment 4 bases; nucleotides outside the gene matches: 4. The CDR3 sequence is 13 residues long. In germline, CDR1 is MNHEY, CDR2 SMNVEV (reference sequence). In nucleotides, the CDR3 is TGTGCCAGCAGAGGGACAGGGTCGTACGAGCAGTACTTC. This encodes CASRGTGSYEQYF.

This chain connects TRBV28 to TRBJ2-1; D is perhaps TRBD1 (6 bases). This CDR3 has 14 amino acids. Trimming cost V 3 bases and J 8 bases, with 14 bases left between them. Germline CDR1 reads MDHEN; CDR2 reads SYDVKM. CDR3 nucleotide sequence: TGTGCCAGCAGTTTCGAGCAGGGGTTCTATGAGCAGTTCTTC. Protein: CASSFEQGFYEQFF.

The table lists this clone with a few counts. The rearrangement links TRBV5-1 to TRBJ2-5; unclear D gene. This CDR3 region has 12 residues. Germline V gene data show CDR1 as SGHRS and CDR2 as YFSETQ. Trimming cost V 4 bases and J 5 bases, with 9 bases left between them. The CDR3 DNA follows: TGCGCCAGCAGCGGCCCGTGGGAGACCCAGTACTTC. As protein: CASSGPWETQYF.

The CDR3 DNA is TGTGCCAGCAGCCAAGAGCCTCACAGGGGAACCGGCGAGCAGTACTTC. It specifies CASSQEPHRGTGEQYF. The chain has TRBV4-2 and TRBJ2-7; 7 bases are shared with TRBD1. With 0 bases clipped from V and 6 bases from J, the junction kept 11 bases outside the gene matches. The CDR3 extends over 16 amino acids. Germline V lookup: CDR1 LGHNA, CDR2 YNFKEQ.

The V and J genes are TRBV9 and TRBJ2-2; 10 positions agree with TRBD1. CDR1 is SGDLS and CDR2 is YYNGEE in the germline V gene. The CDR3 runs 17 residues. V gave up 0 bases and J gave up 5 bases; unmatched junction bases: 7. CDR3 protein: CASSVGFGQGGTGELFF. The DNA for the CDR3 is TGTGCCAGCAGCGTAGGATTCGGACAGGGGGGTACCGGGGAGCTGTTTTTT.

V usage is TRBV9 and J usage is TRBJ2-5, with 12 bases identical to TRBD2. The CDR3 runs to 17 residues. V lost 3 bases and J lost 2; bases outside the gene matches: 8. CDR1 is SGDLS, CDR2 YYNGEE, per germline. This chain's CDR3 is CASSGLAGERSQETQYF. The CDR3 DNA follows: TGTGCCAGCAGCGGACTAGCGGGAGAACGCTCTCAAGAGACCCAGTACTTC.

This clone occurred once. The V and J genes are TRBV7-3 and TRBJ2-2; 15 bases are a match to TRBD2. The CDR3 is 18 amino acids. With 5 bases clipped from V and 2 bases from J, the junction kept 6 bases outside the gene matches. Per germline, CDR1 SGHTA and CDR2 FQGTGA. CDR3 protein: CASSAGLAGGINTGELFF. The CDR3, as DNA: TGTGCCAGCAGCGCAGGACTAGCGGGGGGGATAAACACCGGGGAGCTGTTTTTT.

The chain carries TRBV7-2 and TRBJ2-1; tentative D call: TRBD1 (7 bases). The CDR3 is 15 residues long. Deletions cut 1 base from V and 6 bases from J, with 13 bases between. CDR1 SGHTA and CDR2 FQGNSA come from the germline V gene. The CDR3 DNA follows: TGTGCCAGCAGCTTAGTCCAGGGGGGCGGCAATGAGCAGTTCTTC. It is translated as CASSLVQGGGNEQFF.

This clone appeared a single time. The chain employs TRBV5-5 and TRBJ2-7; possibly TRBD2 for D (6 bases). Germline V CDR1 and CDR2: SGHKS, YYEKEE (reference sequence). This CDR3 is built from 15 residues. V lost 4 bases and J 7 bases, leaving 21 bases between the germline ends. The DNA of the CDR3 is TGTGCCAGCAGCCCGACGTTGGGACTTTGGGGGGAGCAGTACTTC. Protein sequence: CASSPTLGLWGEQYF. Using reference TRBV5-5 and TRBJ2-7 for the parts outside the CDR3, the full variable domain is DAGVTQSPTHLIKTRGQQVTLRCSPISGHKSVSWYQQVLGQGPQFIFQYYEKEERGRGNFPDRFSARQFPNYSSELNVNALLLGDSALYLCASSPTLGLWGEQYFGPGTRLTVT.

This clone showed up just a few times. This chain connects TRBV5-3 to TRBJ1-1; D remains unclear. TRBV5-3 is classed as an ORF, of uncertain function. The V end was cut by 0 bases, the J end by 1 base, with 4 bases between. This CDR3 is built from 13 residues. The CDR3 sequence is CARSLVSNTEAFF. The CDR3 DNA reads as TGTGCCAGAAGCTTGGTCTCGAACACTGAAGCTTTCTTT.

The CDR3 bases are TGTGCCAGCAGTTCACCGGGACTAGCGGTTTACGAGCAGTACTTC. Translated, it gives CASSSPGLAVYEQYF. The chain combines TRBV7-9 with TRBJ2-7; 11 bases align to TRBD2. This CDR3 region has 15 residues. Germline CDR1 is SEHNR and CDR2 is FQNEAQ (reference sequence). J was trimmed by 4 bases and V by 6 bases; bases with no gene match: 8.

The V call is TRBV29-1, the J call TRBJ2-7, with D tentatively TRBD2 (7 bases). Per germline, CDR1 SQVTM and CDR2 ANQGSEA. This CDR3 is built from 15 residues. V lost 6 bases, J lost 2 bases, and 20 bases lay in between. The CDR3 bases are TGCAGCGTGGAGGGGGGGCGGGGGCGAACCTACGAGCAGTACTTC. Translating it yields CSVEGGRGRTYEQYF.

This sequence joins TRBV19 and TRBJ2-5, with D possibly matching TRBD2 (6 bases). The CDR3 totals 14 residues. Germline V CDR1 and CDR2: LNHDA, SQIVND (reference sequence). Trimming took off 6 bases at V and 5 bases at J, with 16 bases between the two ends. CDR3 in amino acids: CASSSAGLRETQYF. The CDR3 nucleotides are TGTGCCAGTAGCTCGGCGGGGTTGCGCGAGACCCAGTACTTC.